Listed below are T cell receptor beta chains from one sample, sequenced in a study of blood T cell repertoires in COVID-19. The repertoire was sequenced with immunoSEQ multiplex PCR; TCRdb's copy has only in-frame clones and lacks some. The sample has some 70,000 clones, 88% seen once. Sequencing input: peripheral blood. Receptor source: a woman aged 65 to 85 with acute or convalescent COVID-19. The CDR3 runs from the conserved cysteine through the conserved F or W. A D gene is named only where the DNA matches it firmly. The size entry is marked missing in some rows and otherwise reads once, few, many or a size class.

cdr3_aa: CASSPTGTRTGELFF; cdr3_nt: TGCGCCAGCAGCCCGACAGGGACCCGCACCGGGGAGCTGTTTTTT; d_call: TRBD1; j_call: TRBJ2-2; v_call: TRBV5-1; clone_size: .
cdr3_aa: CASSLSGAPQDTQYF; cdr3_nt: TGTGCCAGCAGCCTTAGCGGGGCCCCCCAGGATACGCAGTATTTT; d_call: TRBD2; j_call: TRBJ2-3; v_call: TRBV7-3; clone_size: .
cdr3_aa: CASRPLDRGKVAAGELFF; cdr3_nt: TGTGCCAGCAGGCCACTGGACAGGGGGAAGGTCGCGGCCGGGGAGCTGTTTTTT; d_call: TRBD1; j_call: TRBJ2-2; v_call: TRBV7-9; clone_size: .
cdr3_aa: CASSRRKDSFAGELFF; cdr3_nt: TGCGCCAGCAGCCGCCGAAAGGATAGCTTCGCCGGGGAGCTGTTTTTT; d_call: .; j_call: TRBJ2-2; v_call: TRBV4-3; clone_size: .
cdr3_aa: CASSVGQMANTEAFF; cdr3_nt: TGTGCCAGCAGCGTAGGACAGATGGCGAACACTGAAGCTTTCTTT; d_call: .; j_call: TRBJ1-1; v_call: TRBV9; clone_size: .
cdr3_aa: CAWREQGDNSPLHF; cdr3_nt: TGTGCCTGGAGAGAACAGGGGGATAATTCACCCCTCCACTTT; d_call: TRBD1; j_call: TRBJ1-6; v_call: TRBV30; clone_size: .
cdr3_aa: CASSLRTGSRYNSPLHF; cdr3_nt: TGTGCCAGCAGTTTGCGGACAGGGTCACGGTATAATTCACCCCTCCACTTT; d_call: TRBD1; j_call: TRBJ1-6; v_call: TRBV27; clone_size: .
cdr3_aa: CASGPRLATDTQYF; cdr3_nt: TGTGCTAGTGGTCCCCGCCTAGCCACAGATACGCAGTATTTT; d_call: .; j_call: TRBJ2-3; v_call: TRBV12-5; clone_size: .
cdr3_aa: CASGLPGQGNTEAFF; cdr3_nt: TGTGCTAGTGGTTTGCCCGGACAGGGGAACACTGAAGCTTTCTTT; d_call: TRBD1; j_call: TRBJ1-1; v_call: TRBV12-5; clone_size: .
cdr3_aa: CASSSTGVNSPLHF; cdr3_nt: TGTGCCAGCAGCTCTACAGGGGTTAATTCACCCCTCCACTTT; d_call: TRBD1; j_call: TRBJ1-6; v_call: TRBV7-3; clone_size: .
cdr3_aa: CASTLRGSYGYTF; cdr3_nt: TGTGCCAGCACCCTTAGGGGCAGCTATGGCTACACCTTC; d_call: .; j_call: TRBJ1-2; v_call: TRBV28; clone_size: .
cdr3_aa: CSVAGQGGQPQHF; cdr3_nt: TGCAGCGTAGCGGGACAGGGAGGACAGCCCCAGCATTTT; d_call: TRBD1; j_call: TRBJ1-5; v_call: TRBV29-1; clone_size: .
cdr3_aa: CASRPGTGGNEQYF; cdr3_nt: TGTGCCAGTAGGCCCGGGACAGGGGGGAACGAGCAGTACTTC; d_call: TRBD1; j_call: TRBJ2-7; v_call: TRBV19; clone_size: .
cdr3_aa: CASTPGAGDTEAFF; cdr3_nt: TGTGCCAGCACCCCCGGGGCAGGGGACACTGAAGCTTTCTTT; d_call: .; j_call: TRBJ1-1; v_call: TRBV27; clone_size: .
cdr3_aa: CASSSLVISTDTQYF; cdr3_nt: TGTGCCAGCAGTTCCCTAGTCATAAGCACAGATACGCAGTATTTT; d_call: .; j_call: TRBJ2-3; v_call: TRBV27; clone_size: .
cdr3_aa: CASSLRSETQYF; cdr3_nt: TGTGCCAGCAGCCTCCGGTCGGAGACCCAGTACTTC; d_call: .; j_call: TRBJ2-5; v_call: TRBV7-9; clone_size: .
cdr3_aa: CASSVHRLTEAFF; cdr3_nt: TGTGCCAGCAGTGTCCACAGGTTGACTGAAGCTTTCTTT; d_call: .; j_call: TRBJ1-1; v_call: TRBV6-1; clone_size: once
cdr3_aa: CASSLMFRGDEQYF; cdr3_nt: TGCGCCAGCAGCTTGATGTTCAGGGGGGACGAGCAGTACTTC; d_call: .; j_call: TRBJ2-7; v_call: TRBV5-1; clone_size: .
cdr3_aa: CATSRVSPGSYEQYF; cdr3_nt: TGTGCCACCAGCAGAGTGAGTCCGGGCTCCTACGAGCAGTACTTC; d_call: .; j_call: TRBJ2-7; v_call: TRBV15; clone_size: .
cdr3_aa: CASSSGTGRDYGYTF; cdr3_nt: TGTGCCAGCAGTTCCGGGACAGGGAGGGACTATGGCTACACCTTC; d_call: TRBD1; j_call: TRBJ1-2; v_call: TRBV28; clone_size: .
cdr3_aa: CASSYSDRGVNTEAFF; cdr3_nt: TGTGCCAGCAGTTACTCGGACAGGGGTGTCAACACTGAAGCTTTCTTT; d_call: TRBD1; j_call: TRBJ1-1; v_call: TRBV6-2/TRBV6-3; clone_size: .
cdr3_aa: CAWSRGMSQVNQPQHF; cdr3_nt: TGTGCCTGGAGTCGGGGTATGAGTCAAGTCAATCAGCCCCAGCATTTT; d_call: .; j_call: TRBJ1-5; v_call: TRBV30; clone_size: .
cdr3_aa: CASATGFSQPQHF; cdr3_nt: TGTGCCAGCGCGACAGGGTTCAGCCAGCCCCAGCATTTT; d_call: TRBD1; j_call: TRBJ1-5; v_call: TRBV6-5; clone_size: .
cdr3_aa: CASSTGQANYGYTF; cdr3_nt: TGCGCCAGCAGCACGGGACAGGCCAACTATGGCTACACCTTC; d_call: TRBD1; j_call: TRBJ1-2; v_call: TRBV5-1; clone_size: .
cdr3_aa: CASAGRFNYGYTF; cdr3_nt: TGTGCCAGCGCGGGCAGGTTTAACTATGGCTACACCTTC; d_call: .; j_call: TRBJ1-2; v_call: TRBV5-5; clone_size: once
cdr3_aa: CASSQGGGRYGYTF; cdr3_nt: TGCGCCAGCAGCCAAGGAGGGGGAAGGTATGGCTACACCTTC; d_call: .; j_call: TRBJ1-2; v_call: TRBV4-1; clone_size: .
cdr3_aa: CASSVETADSPLHF; cdr3_nt: TGTGCCAGCAGCGTAGAAACGGCGGATTCACCCCTCCACTTT; d_call: .; j_call: TRBJ1-6; v_call: TRBV9; clone_size: .
cdr3_aa: CASRKLTVNEKLFF; cdr3_nt: TGTGCCAGCAGGAAACTGACAGTAAATGAAAAACTGTTTTTT; d_call: .; j_call: TRBJ1-4; v_call: TRBV6-5; clone_size: .
cdr3_aa: CASRAGVGQPQHF; cdr3_nt: TGTGCCAGCAGGGCAGGGGTCGGTCAGCCCCAGCATTTT; d_call: .; j_call: TRBJ1-5; v_call: TRBV28; clone_size: .
cdr3_aa: CASSRLAGSSYEQYF; cdr3_nt: TGTGCCAGCAGCCGGCTAGCGGGAAGCTCCTACGAGCAGTACTTC; d_call: TRBD2; j_call: TRBJ2-7; v_call: TRBV6-5; clone_size: .
cdr3_aa: CASSQDGEGLAKNIQYF; cdr3_nt: TGTGCCAGCAGCCAAGATGGGGAGGGCCTAGCCAAAAACATTCAGTACTTC; d_call: TRBD2; j_call: TRBJ2-4; v_call: TRBV3-1/TRBV3-2; clone_size: .
cdr3_aa: CASSAFGTGDSPLHF; cdr3_nt: TGTGCCAGTAGTGCCTTTGGGACGGGAGATTCACCCCTCCACTTT; d_call: .; j_call: TRBJ1-6; v_call: TRBV19; clone_size: .
cdr3_aa: CASSPTGTEIAAFF; cdr3_nt: TGTGCCAGCAGCCCAACCGGGACAGAAATCGCAGCTTTCTTT; d_call: TRBD1; j_call: TRBJ1-1; v_call: TRBV7-2; clone_size: .
cdr3_aa: CSASDQPGADTQYF; cdr3_nt: TGCAGTGCTAGTGACCAGCCAGGGGCAGATACGCAGTATTTT; d_call: .; j_call: TRBJ2-3; v_call: TRBV20-1; clone_size: .
cdr3_aa: CASSPGSNTGELFF; cdr3_nt: TGCGCCAGCAGTCCAGGATCGAACACCGGGGAGCTGTTTTTT; d_call: .; j_call: TRBJ2-2; v_call: TRBV5-1; clone_size: .
cdr3_aa: CATSRGQLIGNEQFF; cdr3_nt: TGTGCCACCAGCAGGGGACAGCTGATTGGGAATGAGCAGTTCTTC; d_call: TRBD1; j_call: TRBJ2-1; v_call: TRBV15; clone_size: .
cdr3_aa: CASHLSGDNEKLFF; cdr3_nt: TGTGCCAGCCACCTCTCGGGGGATAATGAAAAACTGTTTTTT; d_call: .; j_call: TRBJ1-4; v_call: TRBV19; clone_size: .
cdr3_aa: CASSLKGRAGVSREHF; cdr3_nt: TGTGCCAGCAGCTTAAAGGGAAGGGCAGGGGTTTCGAGGGAGCATTTT; d_call: .; j_call: TRBJ1-5; v_call: TRBV7-2; clone_size: .
cdr3_aa: CASSPGRMHYGYTF; cdr3_nt: TGTGCCAGCTCACCAGGGAGGATGCACTATGGCTACACCTTC; d_call: .; j_call: TRBJ1-2; v_call: TRBV18; clone_size: .
cdr3_aa: CASSSHRGGEQYF; cdr3_nt: TGTGCTAGCAGCTCCCACAGGGGGGGAGAGCAGTACTTC; d_call: .; j_call: TRBJ2-7; v_call: TRBV7-7; clone_size: .
cdr3_aa: CASSNAWTGPSEAFF; cdr3_nt: TGTGCCAGCAGCAATGCTTGGACAGGGCCCTCTGAAGCTTTCTTT; d_call: TRBD1; j_call: TRBJ1-1; v_call: TRBV6-5; clone_size: .
cdr3_aa: CASSPPRTSHTGELFF; cdr3_nt: TGTGCCAGCAGCCCCCCGCGGACTAGCCACACCGGGGAGCTGTTTTTT; d_call: TRBD2; j_call: TRBJ2-2; v_call: TRBV11-3; clone_size: .
cdr3_aa: CSVGGQTTDTQYF; cdr3_nt: TGCAGCGTTGGAGGCCAGACCACAGATACGCAGTATTTT; d_call: .; j_call: TRBJ2-3; v_call: TRBV29-1; clone_size: few
cdr3_aa: CASSYSIGHPMMQIF; cdr3_nt: TGTGCCAGCAGCTACTCGATTGGGCACCCGATGATGCAAATCTTC; d_call: .; j_call: TRBJ2-1; v_call: TRBV6-5; clone_size: .
cdr3_aa: CASSSAGTGYNEQFF; cdr3_nt: TGTGCCAGCAGTTCCGCCGGGACAGGGTACAATGAGCAGTTCTTC; d_call: TRBD1; j_call: TRBJ2-1; v_call: TRBV6-5; clone_size: .
cdr3_aa: CASTMGGGVTEAFF; cdr3_nt: TGTGCCAGCACCATGGGGGGGGGAGTCACTGAAGCTTTCTTT; d_call: .; j_call: TRBJ1-1; v_call: TRBV6-5; clone_size: .
cdr3_aa: CASSSGKSNQPQHF; cdr3_nt: TGTGCCAGCAGTTCCGGGAAGAGCAATCAGCCCCAGCATTTT; d_call: .; j_call: TRBJ1-5; v_call: TRBV27; clone_size: .
cdr3_aa: CASSPAADYGYTF; cdr3_nt: TGTGCCAGCAGTCCCGCGGCTGACTATGGCTACACCTTC; d_call: .; j_call: TRBJ1-2; v_call: TRBV6-4; clone_size: .
cdr3_aa: CASPTGRNYGYTF; cdr3_nt: TGTGCCAGCCCGACAGGACGGAACTATGGCTACACCTTC; d_call: .; j_call: TRBJ1-2; v_call: TRBV6-5; clone_size: .
cdr3_aa: CASSVADRELSGNTIYF; cdr3_nt: TGTGCCAGCAGCGTAGCTGACAGAGAACTCTCTGGAAACACCATATATTTT; d_call: .; j_call: TRBJ1-3; v_call: TRBV9; clone_size: .
cdr3_aa: CASSLLVGTSGQETQYF; cdr3_nt: TGTGCCAGCAGCCTACTTGTGGGGACTAGCGGGCAAGAGACCCAGTACTTC; d_call: TRBD2; j_call: TRBJ2-5; v_call: TRBV11-2; clone_size: few
cdr3_aa: CASSLGLRPRGRFPEAFF; cdr3_nt: TGTGCCAGCAGCTTAGGGCTTCGCCCCAGGGGGCGATTCCCTGAAGCTTTCTTT; d_call: TRBD1; j_call: TRBJ1-1; v_call: TRBV11-3; clone_size: .
cdr3_aa: CASSGHRGLTDTQYF; cdr3_nt: TGCGCCAGCAGTGGTCACAGGGGGTTGACAGATACGCAGTATTTT; d_call: TRBD1; j_call: TRBJ2-3; v_call: TRBV5-1; clone_size: .
cdr3_aa: CASRLTGTGNTIYF; cdr3_nt: TGTGCCAGCAGGCTAACAGGGACTGGAAACACCATATATTTT; d_call: .; j_call: TRBJ1-3; v_call: TRBV3-1/TRBV3-2; clone_size: .
cdr3_aa: CASSSSSGSREQFF; cdr3_nt: TGTGCCAGCTCATCGTCTAGCGGGAGTCGCGAGCAGTTCTTC; d_call: TRBD2; j_call: TRBJ2-1; v_call: TRBV18; clone_size: .
cdr3_aa: CASSPRSDRDSPLHF; cdr3_nt: TGTGCCAGCTCACCACGGTCCGATAGAGATTCACCCCTCCACTTT; d_call: .; j_call: TRBJ1-6; v_call: TRBV18; clone_size: .
cdr3_aa: CASTSGESYRETQYF; cdr3_nt: TGTGCCTCTACTAGCGGGGAATCTTACAGGGAGACCCAGTACTTC; d_call: TRBD2; j_call: TRBJ2-5; v_call: TRBV10-3; clone_size: .
cdr3_aa: CAWSAGDAWYSNQPQHF; cdr3_nt: TGTGCCTGGTCGGCGGGGGACGCCTGGTATAGCAATCAGCCCCAGCATTTT; d_call: .; j_call: TRBJ1-5; v_call: TRBV30; clone_size: .
cdr3_aa: CASSFSGTNEKLFF; cdr3_nt: TGTGCCAGCAGTTTCTCAGGAACTAATGAAAAACTGTTTTTT; d_call: .; j_call: TRBJ1-4; v_call: TRBV28; clone_size: .